These 7 T cell receptor beta chains originate from one sample sequenced in a study of blood T cell repertoires in COVID-19 (dated by TCRdb to the early 2020s). To prepare the library, the immunoSEQ multiplex PCR assay was applied. TCRdb stores this immuneACCESS table with in-frame sequences only. Part of the clones is absent; in the studies checked, under half of the shortfall reflects unresolved V genes, and no reason is known for the rest. The sample table shows about 85,000 clones, and approximately 83% are seen once. The ten largest clones represent about 6.3% of the sample. Sequencing input: peripheral blood. The receptors shown here come from a man between 60 and 75 years old with acute or convalescent COVID-19.

CDR3 in amino acids: CASGLVGGAWEKLFF. In DNA, the CDR3 is TGTGCTAGTGGTTTGGTAGGGGGGGCATGGGAAAAACTGTTTTTT. The chain recombines TRBV12-5 with TRBJ1-4, with D maybe TRBD1 (6 bases). The V gene lost 0 bases and the J gene lost 8 bases, with 13 bases spanning the gap. This CDR3 is 15 amino acids long. Germline lookup yields CDR1 LGHNT and CDR2 FRNRAP.

The chain combines TRBV5-4 with TRBJ2-3; 8 nucleotides agree with TRBD1. The CDR3 runs 14 residues. The V segment lost 2 bases and the J segment 6 bases; nucleotides outside the gene matches: 5. The germline CDR1 and CDR2 sequences are SGHNT and YYREEE (reference sequence). CDR3 amino acids: CASSLGQGGDTQYF. CDR3 DNA: TGTGCCAGCAGCTTAGGACAGGGTGGTGATACGCAGTATTTT.

The V call is TRBV10-1, the J call TRBJ1-4, with a tentative D call TRBD1 (6 bases). Germline values: CDR1 WNHNN, CDR2 SYGVQD (reference sequence). The length of the CDR3 is 13 residues. Between the trimmed V and J ends, which lost 0 bases and 13 bases, there was a span of 12 bases. Here the CDR3 reads CASSESLGGGLFF. The CDR3 region has the DNA TGCGCCAGCAGTGAGTCGTTGGGAGGGGGACTGTTTTTT.

In its sample, this clone was seen a few times. The V gene is TRBV5-1, the J gene TRBJ1-2; D is perhaps TRBD1 (5 bases). From germline, CDR1 is SGHRS and CDR2 YFSETQ. Trimming cost V 5 bases and J 6 bases, with 14 bases left between them. This CDR3 comprises 13 residues. Here the CDR3 reads CASSQHQGNGYTF. In nucleotides, the CDR3 is TGCGCCAGCAGTCAACATCAGGGAAATGGCTACACCTTC.

For this clone: Additional DNA sequences in this sample encode the identical CDR3. The J gene is TRBJ2-7, the V gene TRBV3-1 (or the pseudogene TRBV3-2); 9 bases align to TRBD1. CDR3 length: 15 amino acids. The germline V gene encodes CDR1 LGHDT and CDR2 YNNKEL (reference sequence). V trimming: 0 bases; J trimming: 6 bases; junction bases outside the gene matches: 6. This CDR3 reads CASSQDPGQGSEQYF. CDR3 bases: TGTGCCAGCAGCCAAGATCCCGGACAGGGGTCCGAGCAGTACTTC.

The chain combines TRBV19 with TRBJ2-3; TRBD1 might be the D (7 bases). Germline V gene lookup returns CDR1 LNHDA and CDR2 SQIVND (reference sequence). With 5 bases removed from V and 7 bases from J, the gap between germline ends came to 37 bases. The CDR3 loop spans 21 amino acids. Here the CDR3 reads CASSARSTGPLGAGRLNTQYF. The CDR3 DNA sequence: TGTGCCAGTAGTGCCCGTTCGACAGGGCCTCTGGGGGCGGGGCGTTTAAATACGCAGTATTTT.

The V call is TRBV6-1, the J call TRBJ1-2, with D unresolved. The CDR3 totals 16 residues. Germline V gives CDR1 MNHNS, CDR2 SASEGT. V lost 3 bases, J lost 2 bases, and 16 bases lay in between. DNA for the CDR3: TGTGCCAGCAGTGACGCGTTTATAGCTTCCAACTATGGCTACACCTTC. Translating gives CASSDAFIASNYGYTF.